This TCR beta chain is drawn from a study of CD8+ T cells in alopecia areata. Regarding treatment: oral pan-JAK inhibitor, 5-10 mg twice daily. Extraction and reverse transcription of RNA yielded cDNA as the sequencing template. Method: immunoSEQ multiplex PCR; TCRdb's copy keeps in-frame clones and lacks some. The sample has approximately 300,000 clones, roughly 60% seen once; the top ten hold approximately 2%. The CDR3 is 14 amino acids. V lost 0 bases, J lost 3 bases, and 10 bases lay in between. CDR1 and CDR2 from the germline V gene are SGHRS and YFSETQ. This sequence was found in a human donor with alopecia areata. The material sequenced was CD4+ T cells sorted from blood, taken at week 24, from a patient treated with tofacitinib. The chain is built from TRBV5-1 and TRBJ2-7; no clear D gene. The CDR3 protein is CASSLAEPFYEQYF. The CDR3 nucleotides read TGCGCCAGCAGCTTGGCCGAGCCCTTCTACGAGCAGTACTTC. Together with reference TRBV5-1 and TRBJ2-7, the CDR3 gives the full variable domain: KAGVTQTPRYLIKTRGQQVTLSCSPISGHRSVSWYQQTPGQGLQFLFEYFSETQRNKGNFPGRFSGRQFSNSRSEMNVSTLELGDSALYLCASSLAEPFYEQYFGPGTRLTVT.